The sample holds many counts of the clone carrying this T cell receptor (beta chain). V was cut by 9 bases and J by 3 bases, with 9 bases left in between. CDR3 size: 13 residues. The data stem from a study of identical twins. TCRdb fed the 5' RACE reads into MiXCR, producing one record per CDR3 protein. The sample has 310,000 or so distinct CDR3 sequences, under 9.5% seen once. This sample also appeared in a second study, on yellow fever vaccine responses in identical twins.

This receptor was taken from a woman between 18 and 30 years old in good health. The sample consisted of memory (CD45RO+) T cells sorted from blood. The chain links TRBV12-3 or TRBV12-4 to TRBJ2-6; no definite D call. The CDR3 region is CASDRGGANVLTF. The CDR3 DNA follows: TGTGCCAGTGATCGTGGTGGGGCCAACGTCCTGACTTTC.